This TCR beta chain stems from a study of naive and memory T cell subsets. Study-level results: A few larger clonotypes appeared in naive repertoires, especially CD8, possibly memory cells re-expressing CD45RA. Diversity fell and Gini index rose from naive through CM, EM, EMRA.

Separate alpha and beta amplification began at the second PCR step. The beta constant-region primer was an equimolar mix of two oligonucleotides covering TRBC1 and TRBC2. The ligated cDNA underwent four PCR rounds using SP2 and nested alpha and beta constant-region primers. A 12-nucleotide UMI and the SP2 primer were added to the cDNA 3' end by oligonucleotide ligation. TCRdb redid the calling of the UMI-ligation and nested PCR reads with MiXCR, one entry per CDR3 protein. Among 98,000 or so distinct CDR3 sequences listed, about 14% were seen once. CDR1 is SGHAT, CDR2 FQNNGV, per germline. The ends were cut back, 0 bases at V and 0 bases at J, with 9 bases in the middle. The CDR3 is 16 amino acids. On this clonotype itself: Its antigen is as yet unknown.

This sequence was found in a human donor in good health. The chain couples TRBV11-2 to TRBJ2-1; a weak D match, TRBD1 (5 bases). Source material: naive CD8+ T cells from blood. The CDR3 sequence is CASSLDRDSSYNEQFF. The DNA of the CDR3 is TGTGCCAGCAGCTTAGATCGAGACAGCTCCTACAATGAGCAGTTCTTC.